This T cell receptor beta chain was sequenced during a study of OX40 agonist ivuxolimab in advanced cancers. About the research overall: Three dose-escalation patients had partial responses: one with hepatocellular carcinoma and two with cutaneous melanoma.

Sequencing was performed with immunoSEQ multiplex PCR; in TCRdb, only in-frame clones are kept and a portion is missing. The sample carries 90,000 or so clones, 75% to 95% recorded once. The TCR originated in an adult with an advanced solid tumor such as melanoma, head and neck, liver or kidney cancer. The sample was CD4+ or CD8+ T cells sorted from blood, taken in a trial of the OX40 agonist ivuxolimab.

In nucleotides, the CDR3 is TGTGCCTGGAGTGCAGGTCTCGGGGTTGGCTACACCTTC. It yields the protein CAWSAGLGVGYTF. The chain links TRBV30 to TRBJ1-2; D gene uncertain. V was trimmed by 1 base and J by 7 bases, leaving 13 bases between them. CDR3 length equals 13 residues. The germline CDR1 and CDR2 sequences are GTSNPN and SVGIG (reference sequence).